The rows below give T cell receptor beta chains drawn from one sample of a study of cytomegalovirus exposure and HLA in healthy donors. Sequencing used immunoSEQ multiplex PCR; TCRdb keeps in-frame clones, though not all of them. This table has under 150,000 clones, roughly 80% appearing once. Sequencing was performed on PBMCs. The origin of the receptors is a girl aged 2-10 years in good health and CMV-seronegative. CDR3s include the opening cysteine and the closing phenylalanine or tryptophan. D genes are given only for firm matches. Not every row has a clone size; where given, it reads once, few, many or a size class.

>NA|TRBJ1-5|13|TRBV27|NA
CASSLGRYQPQHF
TGTGCCAGCAGTTTAGGGAGGTATCAGCCCCAGCATTTT
>TRBD1|TRBJ2-7|14|TRBV19|NA
CASSPSTGAYEQYF
TGTGCCAGTAGTCCCTCCACAGGGGCCTACGAGCAGTACTTC
>TRBD1|TRBJ2-1|14|TRBV18|NA
CASAEDRDFNEQFF
TGTGCCAGCGCAGAGGACAGGGACTTCAATGAGCAGTTCTTC
>NA|TRBJ1-1|15|TRBV15|NA
CATSRGGRLNTEAFF
TGTGCCACCAGCAGAGGAGGGCGTCTGAACACTGAAGCTTTCTTT
>NA|TRBJ1-2|11|TRBV30|NA
CAWSSRDGYTF
TGTGCCTGGAGTAGTAGAGATGGCTACACCTTC
>NA|TRBJ1-2|13|TRBV9|NA
CASSVVRGYGYTF
TGTGCCAGCAGCGTAGTCAGGGGCTATGGCTACACCTTC
>NA|TRBJ2-1|13|TRBV5-1|NA
CASSLTRDNEQFF
TGCGCCAGCAGCTTGACTAGAGACAATGAGCAGTTCTTC
>TRBD2|TRBJ2-1|16|TRBV2|NA
CASSGGGTSGGAFPFF
TGTGCCAGCAGTGGTGGTGGGACTAGCGGGGGGGCCTTCCCGTTCTTC
>TRBD2|TRBJ2-7|16|TRBV6-6|NA
CASSTTASGITYEQYF
TGTGCCAGCAGCACCACCGCTAGCGGGATAACCTACGAGCAGTACTTC
>NA|TRBJ2-7|12|TRBV6-6|few
CASSPWQYEQYF
TGTGCCAGCAGCCCCTGGCAGTACGAGCAGTACTTC
>NA|TRBJ1-1|13|TRBV7-9|NA
CASSLGQNTEAFF
TGTGCCAGCAGCTTGGGACAGAACACTGAAGCTTTCTTT
>NA|TRBJ2-2|16|TRBV30|once
CAWSVLGGPRGGELFF
TGTGCCTGGAGTGTATTGGGCGGGCCGCGGGGCGGGGAGCTGTTTTTT
>TRBD1|TRBJ2-7|17|TRBV7-9|NA
CASSPEMSRDRAYEQYF
TGTGCCAGCAGCCCCGAAATGAGCCGGGACAGGGCCTACGAGCAGTACTTC
>NA|TRBJ2-6|18|TRBV7-3|NA
CASSLTGGRDSGANVLTF
TGTGCCAGCAGCTTAACCGGCGGCAGGGACTCTGGGGCCAACGTCCTGACTTTC
>NA|TRBJ1-5|13|TRBV12-5|NA
CASGLLSNQPQHF
TGTGCTAGTGGTTTACTGAGCAATCAGCCCCAGCATTTT
>TRBD2|TRBJ2-1|14|TRBV6-4|NA
CASSDSSGSGEQFF
TGTGCCAGCAGTGACTCCAGCGGGAGTGGAGAGCAGTTCTTC
>TRBD2|TRBJ2-7|14|TRBV18|NA
CASSPLAGEGEQYF
TGTGCCAGCTCACCCCTAGCGGGGGAGGGCGAGCAGTACTTC
>TRBD1|TRBJ1-5|14|TRBV27|NA
CASSPDRSNQPQHF
TGTGCCAGCAGTCCGGACAGGAGCAATCAGCCCCAGCATTTT
>TRBD2|TRBJ2-3|15|TRBV5-8|NA
CASSLNIAGPDTQYF
TGTGCCAGCAGTTTGAACATAGCGGGTCCAGATACGCAGTATTTT
>NA|TRBJ1-3|14|TRBV2|NA
CASSVLGAGNTIYF
TGTGCCAGCAGTGTGTTAGGGGCTGGAAACACCATATATTTT
>NA|TRBJ2-7|14|TRBV7-2|NA
CASSFYRSSYEQYF
TGTGCCAGCAGCTTTTACAGGAGCTCCTACGAGCAGTACTTC
>TRBD1|TRBJ1-5|21|TRBV6-4|once
CASSDSDELDRGHSGDQPQHF
TGTGCCAGCAGTGACTCCGACGAATTGGACAGGGGGCATAGTGGAGATCAGCCCCAGCATTTT
>TRBD2|TRBJ2-7|16|TRBV4-1|NA
CASSQEFAGGPPEQYF
TGCGCCAGCAGCCAAGAATTTGCGGGAGGGCCTCCCGAGCAGTACTTC
>NA|TRBJ1-1|17|TRBV2|NA
CASSGLNHLRVNTEAFF
TGTGCCAGCAGTGGTCTTAACCATCTACGGGTTAACACTGAAGCTTTCTTT
>NA|TRBJ1-1|16|TRBV6-5|few
CASSYSFLPMNTEAFF
TGTGCCAGCAGTTACTCTTTCCTACCGATGAACACTGAAGCTTTCTTT
>NA|TRBJ1-1|19|TRBV7-9|NA
CASSLARSPGLTMNTEAFF
TGTGCCAGCAGCTTAGCCCGATCGCCAGGCCTAACAATGAACACTGAAGCTTTCTTT
>TRBD1|TRBJ2-2|14|TRBV2|once
CASRDRGRIGELFF
TGTGCCAGCAGGGACAGGGGGCGAATCGGGGAGCTGTTTTTT
>TRBD1|TRBJ1-3|17|TRBV5-1|NA
CASSYNGQANSGNTIYF
TGCGCCAGCAGCTATAACGGACAGGCTAACTCTGGAAACACCATATATTTT
>NA|TRBJ1-1|12|TRBV28|NA
CASSQSGLRAFF
TGTGCCAGCAGCCAATCAGGGCTGCGCGCTTTCTTT
>NA|TRBJ1-2|12|TRBV16|NA
CASSQDYYGYTF
TGTGCCAGCAGCCAAGACTACTATGGCTACACCTTC
>TRBD1|TRBJ2-2|16|TRBV2|NA
CASSDGGQGNTGELFF
TGTGCCAGCAGTGATGGGGGACAGGGTAACACCGGGGAGCTGTTTTTT
>NA|TRBJ2-6|18|TRBV4-3|NA
CASSQPPEGGSGANVLTF
TGCGCCAGCAGCCAGCCGCCCGAGGGGGGGTCTGGGGCCAACGTCCTGACTTTC
>NA|TRBJ2-1|11|TRBV19|once
CASRAMYEQFF
TGTGCCAGTAGAGCAATGTATGAGCAGTTCTTC
>TRBD1|TRBJ2-1|19|TRBV29-1|NA
CSVELWGGRQGEAYNEQFF
TGCAGCGTTGAACTTTGGGGGGGACGACAGGGGGAAGCCTACAATGAGCAGTTCTTC
>NA|TRBJ1-1|14|TRBV19|NA
CASSIPPLGAEAFF
TGTGCCAGTAGTATACCGCCCTTAGGAGCTGAAGCTTTCTTT
>NA|TRBJ2-6|15|TRBV27|NA
CASSLGSSGANVLTF
TGTGCCAGCAGTTTAGGTAGCTCTGGGGCCAACGTCCTGACTTTC
>TRBD1|TRBJ1-1|13|TRBV29-1|NA
CSGGQNMNTEAFF
TGCAGCGGGGGACAGAACATGAACACTGAAGCTTTCTTT
>TRBD2|TRBJ2-1|16|TRBV4-1|NA
CASSQGTSAQYNEQFF
TGCGCCAGCAGCCAAGGGACTAGCGCACAGTACAATGAGCAGTTCTTC
>TRBD2|TRBJ2-1|15|TRBV12-5|NA
CASGGGRLANNEQFF
TGTGCTAGTGGCGGAGGGAGACTAGCGAACAATGAGCAGTTCTTC